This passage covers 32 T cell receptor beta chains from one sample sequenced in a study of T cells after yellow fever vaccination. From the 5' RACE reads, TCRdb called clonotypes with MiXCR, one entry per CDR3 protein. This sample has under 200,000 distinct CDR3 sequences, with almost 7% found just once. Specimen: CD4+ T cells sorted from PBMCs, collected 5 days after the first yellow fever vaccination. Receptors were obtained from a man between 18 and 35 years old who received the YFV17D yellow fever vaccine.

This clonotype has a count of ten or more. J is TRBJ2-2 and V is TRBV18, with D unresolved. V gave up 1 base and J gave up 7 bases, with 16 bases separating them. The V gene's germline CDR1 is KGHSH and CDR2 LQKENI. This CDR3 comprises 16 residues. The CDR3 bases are TGTGCCAGCTCACCACTGAGAGACATCGGTTTCGGGGAGCTGTTTTTT. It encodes CASSPLRDIGFGELFF.

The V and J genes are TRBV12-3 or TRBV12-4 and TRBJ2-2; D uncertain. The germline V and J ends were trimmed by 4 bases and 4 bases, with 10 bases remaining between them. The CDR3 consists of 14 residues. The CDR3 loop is CASSSVAITGELFF. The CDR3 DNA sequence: TGTGCCAGCAGTTCTGTGGCCATCACCGGGGAGCTGTTTTTT.

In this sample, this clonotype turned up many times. The CDR3 protein is CASSGGQVYRSGNTIYF. The CDR3 DNA is TGTGCCAGCAGCGGAGGACAGGTTTATCGCTCTGGAAACACCATATATTTT. V gene TRBV7-2 combines with J gene TRBJ1-3; 7 nucleotides match TRBD1. Trimming took 5 bases from V and 0 from J; bases not matched to a gene: 10. CDR1 is SGHTA, CDR2 FQGNSA, per germline. The CDR3 consists of 17 residues. The complete variable domain, with remaining parts taken from reference TRBV7-2 and TRBJ1-3, reads GAGVSQSPSNKVTEKGKDVELRCDPISGHTALYWYRQSLGQGLEFLIYFQGNSAPDKSGLPSDRFSAERTGGSVSTLTIQRTQQEDSAVYLCASSGGQVYRSGNTIYFGEGSWLTVV.

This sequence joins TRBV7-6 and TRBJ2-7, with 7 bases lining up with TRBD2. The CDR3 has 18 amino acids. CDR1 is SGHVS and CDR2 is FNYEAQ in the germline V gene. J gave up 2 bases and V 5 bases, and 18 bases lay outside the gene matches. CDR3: CASSLSNPGASGTYEQYF. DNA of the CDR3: TGTGCCAGCAGCCTTTCGAACCCTGGGGCTAGCGGAACCTACGAGCAGTACTTC.

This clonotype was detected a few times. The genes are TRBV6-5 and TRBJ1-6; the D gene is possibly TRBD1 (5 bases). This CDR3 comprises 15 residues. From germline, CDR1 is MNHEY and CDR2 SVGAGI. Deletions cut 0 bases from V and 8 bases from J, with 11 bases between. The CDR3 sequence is CASSYSLMGDSPLHF. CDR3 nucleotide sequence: TGTGCCAGCAGTTACTCCCTAATGGGGGATTCACCCCTCCACTTT.

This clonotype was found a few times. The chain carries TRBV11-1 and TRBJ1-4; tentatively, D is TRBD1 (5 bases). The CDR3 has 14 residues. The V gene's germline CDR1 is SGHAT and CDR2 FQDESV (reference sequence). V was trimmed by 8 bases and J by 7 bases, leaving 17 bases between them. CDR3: CASGDGGAGEKLFF. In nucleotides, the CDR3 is TGTGCCAGCGGCGACGGAGGGGCAGGTGAAAAACTGTTTTTT.

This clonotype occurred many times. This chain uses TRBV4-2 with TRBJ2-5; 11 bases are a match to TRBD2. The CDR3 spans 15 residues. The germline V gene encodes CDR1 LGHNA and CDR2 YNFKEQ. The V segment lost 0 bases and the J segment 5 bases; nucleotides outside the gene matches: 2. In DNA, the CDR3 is TGTGCCAGCAGCCAAGAGGCTAGCGGGGGGGAGACCCAGTACTTC. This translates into CASSQEASGGETQYF.

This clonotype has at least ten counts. CDR3 DNA sequence: TGTGCCAGCAGCCGGTTGGGTAGGGAGTACTTC. This encodes CASSRLGREYF. The chain is built from TRBV7-9 and TRBJ2-4; D remains unclear. The germline CDR1 and CDR2 sequences are SEHNR and FQNEAQ (reference sequence). V shed 5 bases and J shed 14 bases, with 13 bases lying between them. The CDR3 spans 11 residues.

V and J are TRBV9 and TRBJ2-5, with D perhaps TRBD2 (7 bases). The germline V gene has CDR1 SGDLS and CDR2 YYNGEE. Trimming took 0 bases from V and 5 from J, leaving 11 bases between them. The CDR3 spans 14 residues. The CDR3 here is CASSVGGGGETQYF. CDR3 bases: TGTGCCAGCAGCGTAGGGGGGGGCGGCGAGACCCAGTACTTC.

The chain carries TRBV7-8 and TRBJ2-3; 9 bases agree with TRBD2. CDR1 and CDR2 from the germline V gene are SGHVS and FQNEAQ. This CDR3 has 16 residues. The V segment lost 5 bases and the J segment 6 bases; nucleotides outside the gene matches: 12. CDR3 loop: CASSPGEAGGWDTQYF. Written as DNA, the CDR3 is TGTGCCAGCAGCCCGGGGGAGGCGGGGGGGTGGGATACGCAGTATTTT.

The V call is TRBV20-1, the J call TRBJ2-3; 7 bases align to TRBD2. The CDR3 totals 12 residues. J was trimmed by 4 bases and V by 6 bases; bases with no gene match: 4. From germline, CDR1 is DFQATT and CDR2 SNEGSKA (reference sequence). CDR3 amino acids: CSARAGSDTQYF. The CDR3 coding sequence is TGCAGTGCCCGAGCGGGGTCAGATACGCAGTATTTT.

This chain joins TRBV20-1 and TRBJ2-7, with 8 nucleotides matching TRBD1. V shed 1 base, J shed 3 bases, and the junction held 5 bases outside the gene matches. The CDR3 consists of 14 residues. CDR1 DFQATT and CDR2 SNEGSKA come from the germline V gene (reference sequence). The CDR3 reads CSARAPGQDYEQYV. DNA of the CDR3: TGCAGTGCTAGAGCTCCGGGACAGGACTACGAGCAGTACGTC.

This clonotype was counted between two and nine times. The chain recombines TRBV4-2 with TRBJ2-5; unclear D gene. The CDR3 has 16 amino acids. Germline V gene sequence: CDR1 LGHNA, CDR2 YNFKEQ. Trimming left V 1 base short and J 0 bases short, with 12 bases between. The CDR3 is CASSQVGSPDQETQYF. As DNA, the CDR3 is TGTGCCAGCAGCCAAGTCGGCTCCCCGGACCAAGAGACCCAGTACTTC.

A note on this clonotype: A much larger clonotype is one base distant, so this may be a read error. CDR3 sequence reads: CASSDIRRGYEQFF. DNA of the CDR3: TGTGCCAGCAGTGACATCCGACGGGGCTACGAGCAGTTCTTC. The V gene is TRBV11-2, the J gene TRBJ2-7; the D call may be TRBD1 or TRBD2 (5 bases each). Gene TRBJ2-1 matches the end of the DNA better, so the J call may be wrong. Germline V gives CDR1 SGHAT, CDR2 FQNNGV. CDR3 length: 14 amino acids.

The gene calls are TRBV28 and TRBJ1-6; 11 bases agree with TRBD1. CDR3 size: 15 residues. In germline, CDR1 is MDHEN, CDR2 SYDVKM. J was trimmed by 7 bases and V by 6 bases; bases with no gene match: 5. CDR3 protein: CASRTGQGANSPLHF. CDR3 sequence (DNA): TGTGCCAGCAGGACCGGACAGGGGGCCAATTCACCCCTCCACTTT.

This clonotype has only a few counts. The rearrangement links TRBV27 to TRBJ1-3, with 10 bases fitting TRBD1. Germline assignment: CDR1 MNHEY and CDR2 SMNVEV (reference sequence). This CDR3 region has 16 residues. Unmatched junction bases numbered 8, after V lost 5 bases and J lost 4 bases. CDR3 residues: CASSPRGQGNGNTIYF. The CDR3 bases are TGTGCCAGCAGTCCGAGGGGACAGGGGAACGGAAACACCATATATTTT.

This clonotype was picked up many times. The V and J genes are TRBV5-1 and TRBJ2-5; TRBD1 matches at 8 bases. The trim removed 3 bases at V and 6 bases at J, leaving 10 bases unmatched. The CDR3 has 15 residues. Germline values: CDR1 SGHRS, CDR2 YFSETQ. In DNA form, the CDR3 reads TGCGCCAGCAGCTCACCACAGGGGGAGAGGAAGACCCAGTACTTC. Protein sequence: CASSSPQGERKTQYF.

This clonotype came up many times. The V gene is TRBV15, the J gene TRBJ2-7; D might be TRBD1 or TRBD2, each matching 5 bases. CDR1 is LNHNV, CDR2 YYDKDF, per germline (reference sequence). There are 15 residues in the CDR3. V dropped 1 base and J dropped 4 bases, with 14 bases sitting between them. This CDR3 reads CATSRGGTLVYEQYF. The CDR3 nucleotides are TGTGCCACCAGCAGAGGTGGGACGCTGGTATACGAGCAGTACTTC.

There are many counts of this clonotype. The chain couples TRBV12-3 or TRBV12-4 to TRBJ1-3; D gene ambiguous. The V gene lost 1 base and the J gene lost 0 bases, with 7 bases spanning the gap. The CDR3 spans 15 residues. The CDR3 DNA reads TGTGCCAGCAGTTTAGGGGCAAACTCTGGAAACACCATATATTTT. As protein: CASSLGANSGNTIYF.

CDR3 residues: CASSPPHVQNTDTQYF. The CDR3 nucleotides are TGTGCCAGCAGCCCCCCCCACGTACAGAACACAGATACGCAGTATTTT. The chain links TRBV3-1 to TRBJ2-3; D unresolved. Germline V CDR1 and CDR2: LGHDT, YNNKEL (reference sequence). Trimming pared 4 bases from V and 2 bases from J, leaving 16 bases between. This CDR3 region has 16 residues.

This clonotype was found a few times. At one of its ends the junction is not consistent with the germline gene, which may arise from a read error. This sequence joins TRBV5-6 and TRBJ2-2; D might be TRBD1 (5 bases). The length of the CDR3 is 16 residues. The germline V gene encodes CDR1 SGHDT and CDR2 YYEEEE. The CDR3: CASSLDGAPRTGELFF. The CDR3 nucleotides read TGTGCCAGCAGTTTGGATGGGGCCCCAAGGACCGGGGAGCTGTTTTTT.

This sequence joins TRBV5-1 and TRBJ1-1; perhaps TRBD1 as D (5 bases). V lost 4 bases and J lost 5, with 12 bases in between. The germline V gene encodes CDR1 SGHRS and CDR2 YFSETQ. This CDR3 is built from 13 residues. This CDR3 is CASSGGSLTEAFF. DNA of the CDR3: TGCGCCAGCAGCGGGGGGAGTTTGACTGAAGCTTTCTTT.

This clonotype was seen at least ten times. This CDR3 is CASRREGANYGYTF. The DNA of the CDR3 is TGTGCCAGCAGGCGAGAGGGAGCTAACTATGGCTACACCTTC. The gene calls are TRBV12-3 or TRBV12-4 and TRBJ1-2; D uncertain. The CDR3 is 14 residues long. V was pared by 6 bases and J by 0 bases, with 11 bases between.

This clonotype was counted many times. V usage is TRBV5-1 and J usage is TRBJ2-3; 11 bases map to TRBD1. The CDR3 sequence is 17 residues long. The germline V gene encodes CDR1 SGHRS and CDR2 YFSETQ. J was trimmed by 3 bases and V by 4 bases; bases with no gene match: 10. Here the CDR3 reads CASSLGDRGFSTDTQYF. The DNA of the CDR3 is TGCGCCAGCAGCCTGGGGGACAGGGGGTTTTCGACAGATACGCAGTATTTT.

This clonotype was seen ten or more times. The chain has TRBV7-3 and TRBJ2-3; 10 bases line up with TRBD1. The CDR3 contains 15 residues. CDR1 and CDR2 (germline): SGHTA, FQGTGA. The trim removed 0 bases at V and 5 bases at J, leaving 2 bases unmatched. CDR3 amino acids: CASSLTGQGVDTQYF. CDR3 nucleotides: TGTGCCAGCAGCTTAACAGGACAGGGGGTAGATACGCAGTATTTT.

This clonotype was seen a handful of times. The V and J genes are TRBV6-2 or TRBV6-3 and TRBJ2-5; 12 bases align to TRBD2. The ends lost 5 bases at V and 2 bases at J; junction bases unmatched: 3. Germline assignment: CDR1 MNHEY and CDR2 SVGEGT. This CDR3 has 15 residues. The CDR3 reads CASSVLAGGQETQYF. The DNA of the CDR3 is TGTGCCAGCAGTGTACTAGCGGGGGGACAAGAGACCCAGTACTTC.

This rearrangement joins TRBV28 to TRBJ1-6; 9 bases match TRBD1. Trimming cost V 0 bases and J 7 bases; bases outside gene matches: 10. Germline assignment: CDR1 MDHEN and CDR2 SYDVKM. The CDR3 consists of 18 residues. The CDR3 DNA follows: TGTGCCAGCAGTTTATGGGGACAGGGTACCTTGGGGAATTCACCCCTCCACTTT. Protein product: CASSLWGQGTLGNSPLHF. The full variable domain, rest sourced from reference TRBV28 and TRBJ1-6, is DVKVTQSSRYLVKRTGEKVFLECVQDMDHENMFWYRQDPGLGLRLIYFSYDVKMKEKGDIPEGYSVSREKKERFSLILESASTNQTSMYLCASSLWGQGTLGNSPLHFGNGTRLTVT.

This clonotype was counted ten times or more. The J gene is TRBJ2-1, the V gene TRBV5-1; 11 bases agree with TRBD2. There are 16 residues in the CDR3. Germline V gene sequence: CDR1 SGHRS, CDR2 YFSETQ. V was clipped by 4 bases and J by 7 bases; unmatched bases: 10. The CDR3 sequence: CASSVNSGGAWNEQFF. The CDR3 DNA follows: TGCGCCAGCAGCGTAAATAGCGGGGGGGCCTGGAATGAGCAGTTCTTC.

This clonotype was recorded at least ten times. CDR3 coding DNA: TGTGCCAGCAGGCTAATCAGGGAGACAGATACGCAGTATTTT. This codes for CASRLIRETDTQYF. V gene TRBV5-5 combines with J gene TRBJ2-3; D may be TRBD1 or TRBD2 (5 bases each). Trimming removed 5 bases at V and 3 bases at J, with 13 bases between. Per the germline V gene, CDR1 is SGHKS and CDR2 is YYEKEE (reference sequence). This CDR3 comprises 14 residues.

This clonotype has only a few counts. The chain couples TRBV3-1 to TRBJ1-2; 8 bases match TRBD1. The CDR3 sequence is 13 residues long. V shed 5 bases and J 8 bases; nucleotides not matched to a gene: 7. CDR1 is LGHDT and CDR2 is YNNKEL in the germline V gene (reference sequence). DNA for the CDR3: TGTGCCAGCAGCTGGGGACAGGATAGCGGCTACACCTTC. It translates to CASSWGQDSGYTF.

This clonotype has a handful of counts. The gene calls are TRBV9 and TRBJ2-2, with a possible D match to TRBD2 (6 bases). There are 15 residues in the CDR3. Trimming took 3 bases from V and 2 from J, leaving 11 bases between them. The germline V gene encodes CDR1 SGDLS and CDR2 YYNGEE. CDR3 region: CASSEWDFNTGELFF. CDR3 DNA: TGTGCCAGCAGCGAGTGGGACTTTAACACCGGGGAGCTGTTTTTT.

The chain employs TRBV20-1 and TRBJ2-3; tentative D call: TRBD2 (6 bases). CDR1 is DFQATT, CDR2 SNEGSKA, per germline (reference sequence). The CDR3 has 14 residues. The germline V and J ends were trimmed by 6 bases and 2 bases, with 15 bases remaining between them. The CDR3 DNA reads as TGCAGTGCGCCACGGGACTCTTCCACAGATACGCAGTATTTT. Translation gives CSAPRDSSTDTQYF.